Here is one T cell receptor (beta chain) with its context. Its specificity is unknown. The data stem from a study of T-cell reconstitution after alpha-beta-depleted transplantation in children. Germline assignment: CDR1 SGHDN and CDR2 FVKESK. V was clipped by 4 bases and J by 8 bases; unmatched bases: 11. This CDR3 has 15 amino acids. It was with unique molecular identifiers that the TCRbeta library was prepared. TCRdb used MiXCR to reprocess the PCR reads, holding one entry per CDR3 protein. This table holds hundreds of thousands of distinct CDR3 sequences, approximately 15% found once. General study results and limits: Newly produced T cells mostly accounted for T-cell counts and diversity one year post-transplant.

This chain connects TRBV14 to TRBJ2-4; 7 bases are shared with TRBD2. Sequencing was performed on PBMCs, mostly from graft donor cells, taken 360 days after TCRalphabeta/CD19-depleted stem cell transplant. The TCR comes from a male patient younger than 18 who had a stem cell transplant for acute lymphoblastic leukemia, so the T cells may come from the graft donor. DNA of the CDR3: TGTGCCAGCAGCCCCGAAGAGAGCGGGATGGACATTCAGTACTTC. Protein: CASSPEESGMDIQYF.